This entry describes one T cell receptor (beta chain). Its antigen is as yet unknown. Profiled with immunoSEQ multiplex PCR; TCRdb holds only in-frame clones, not every one. The sample lists about 110,000 clones, around 90% occurring once. The data stem from a study of T cell responses to AZD1222 COVID-19 vaccine. Study-wide results and limits: Donor demographics were predominantly white British with a female majority; clonal diversity may be underestimated. All repertoire sampling was performed exclusively after the peak T cell response. Nearly half of spike-specific TCRs reportedly target variant regions that are unmutated in the B.1.351 and B.1.1.7 variants.

The TCR was taken from an adult in good health. Material: peripheral blood, obtained on day 0 of AZD1222 vaccination.

DNA of the CDR3: TGTGCCAGCAGCCATACCCCCGAGACAGGTTCCTACGAGCAGTACTTC. Protein product: CASSHTPETGSYEQYF. J is TRBJ2-7 and V is TRBV5-6; TRBD1 is a possible D gene (6 bases). CDR3 length equals 16 residues. Germline V gene lookup returns CDR1 SGHDT and CDR2 YYEEEE. V was shortened by 4 bases and J by 1 base, with 18 bases between the two germline ends.